These T cell receptor beta chains were read from a single sample in a study of beta chain features in type 1 diabetes. Profiled with immunoSEQ multiplex PCR; TCRdb holds only in-frame clones, not every one. The table lists about 270,000 clones, around an eighth of them singletons. Sequencing was performed on naive CD4+ T cells from blood. These receptors came from a woman between 40 and 55 years old in good health. CDR3s include the opening cysteine and the closing phenylalanine or tryptophan. D genes are given only for firm matches. The size of a clone is reported for some rows only, either as once, few or many, or as a class for expanded clones.

len | j_gene | abundance | v_gene | d_gene | CDR3nt | CDR3aa
14 | TRBJ1-4 | - | TRBV7-2 | - | TGTGCCAGCAGCCTTGGGATACAGGTTGAAAAACTGTTTTTT | CASSLGIQVEKLFF
13 | TRBJ1-2 | - | TRBV5-6 | - | TGTGCCAGCAGACTAGGGTGGGACTATGGCTACACCTTC | CASRLGWDYGYTF
17 | TRBJ2-6 | many | TRBV5-4 | TRBD1 | TGTGCCAGCAGCTTGGTGGGACAGGGGTTTGGGGCCAACGTCCTGACTTTC | CASSLVGQGFGANVLTF
14 | TRBJ2-7 | few | TRBV11-1 | TRBD2 | TGTGCCAGCAGCCCGGGAGGGAAAGCCTACGAGCAGTACTTC | CASSPGGKAYEQYF
14 | TRBJ2-4 | - | TRBV28 | - | TGTGCCAGCAGCCCCTGGGGGGTGGCCTACCTTCAGTACTTC | CASSPWGVAYLQYF
14 | TRBJ1-4 | - | TRBV5-1 | - | TGCGCCAGCAGCATCCGGGCAACTAATGAAAAACTGTTTTTT | CASSIRATNEKLFF
16 | TRBJ2-5 | - | TRBV7-9 | - | TGTGCCAGCAGCGGGTTGGGGATAGCCGGGATTGAGACCCAGTACTTC | CASSGLGIAGIETQYF
15 | TRBJ2-1 | few | TRBV15 | TRBD1 | TGTGCCACCAAAGCTGACAGGGGGCGCTCGGATGAGCAGTTCTTC | CATKADRGRSDEQFF
14 | TRBJ2-3 | - | TRBV19 | TRBD2 | TGTGCCAGTAATCTCGGGGGGATTACAGATACGCAGTATTTT | CASNLGGITDTQYF
15 | TRBJ2-5 | few | TRBV5-1 | - | TGCGCCAGCAGCCCGACCAGGGGGGAGGAAGAGACCCAGTACTTC | CASSPTRGEEETQYF
16 | TRBJ1-5 | few | TRBV6-1 | - | TGTGCCAGCAGTGATCAAGCCAGGGCTCAGAATCAGCCCCAGCATTTT | CASSDQARAQNQPQHF
16 | TRBJ1-2 | - | TRBV11-2 | TRBD1 | TGTGCCAGCAGCAGGAAGGGGACAGGGGAACCCTATGGCTACACCTTC | CASSRKGTGEPYGYTF
15 | TRBJ2-3 | - | TRBV27 | - | TGTGCCAGCAGTTTATCGGTAGGGGTGGGAGATACGCAGTATTTT | CASSLSVGVGDTQYF
13 | TRBJ1-1 | few | TRBV2 | - | TGTGCCAGCAGACCGACAGGGAACACTGAAGCTTTCTTT | CASRPTGNTEAFF
15 | TRBJ1-6 | - | TRBV27 | - | TGTGCCAGCAGTTCAGGCGTGGGCCCGAATTCACCCCTCCACTTT | CASSSGVGPNSPLHF
15 | TRBJ1-2 | few | TRBV6-1 | - | TGTGCCAGCAGTGGGGTGGGGCAGGGTCTCTATGGCTACACCTTC | CASSGVGQGLYGYTF
13 | TRBJ2-5 | few | TRBV7-2 | - | TGTGCCAGCACCAACTCGTACCAAGAGACCCAGTACTTC | CASTNSYQETQYF
13 | TRBJ2-7 | - | TRBV27 | TRBD2 | TGTGCCAGCAGTTTTGGGGAGGGCTACGAGCAGTACTTC | CASSFGEGYEQYF
15 | TRBJ2-1 | few | TRBV9 | - | TGTGCCAGCAGCGTAGATGCGGGGGCGTTGAATGAGCAGTTCTTC | CASSVDAGALNEQFF
15 | TRBJ1-1 | - | TRBV4-1 | TRBD1 | TGCGCCAGCAGCCAAGTTCGACAGGGGATCGCTGAAGCTTTCTTT | CASSQVRQGIAEAFF
15 | TRBJ2-5 | few | TRBV5-4 | TRBD2 | TGTGCCAGCAGCCTGTACGGGACTAACCAAGAGACCCAGTACTTC | CASSLYGTNQETQYF
20 | TRBJ2-2 | few | TRBV7-6 | TRBD2 | TGTGCCAGCAGCTCGGGACTAGCGGGGGCTGGTCTCAGAAACACCGGGGAGCTGTTTTTT | CASSSGLAGAGLRNTGELFF
13 | TRBJ1-1 | - | TRBV5-1 | - | TGCGCCAGCCGCCCCGGGGGGGCCACTGAAGCTTTCTTT | CASRPGGATEAFF
15 | TRBJ1-2 | - | TRBV14 | TRBD1 | TGTGCCAGCAGCCAAGACCTGGGACAGGTCTATGGCTACACCTTC | CASSQDLGQVYGYTF
13 | TRBJ1-2 | few | TRBV19 | - | TGTGCCAGTAATACGGGAGTAGACTATGGCTACACCTTC | CASNTGVDYGYTF
14 | TRBJ2-3 | few | TRBV11-2 | - | TGTGCCAGCAGCTTAAATTCGGGTTACGATACGCAGTATTTT | CASSLNSGYDTQYF
15 | TRBJ2-7 | few | TRBV5-1 | TRBD2 | TGCGCCAGCAGCGGACGGACTAGCGGGGATGGCGAGCAGTACTTC | CASSGRTSGDGEQYF
16 | TRBJ2-7 | few | TRBV7-9 | TRBD1 | TGTGCCAGCAGCTTAGTCTCCGGGACAGGGGGTTTCGAGCAGTACTTC | CASSLVSGTGGFEQYF
14 | TRBJ2-7 | - | TRBV9 | - | TGTGCCAGCAGCGTAGCTGGAGGTTCCCCGGAGCAGTACTTC | CASSVAGGSPEQYF
13 | TRBJ1-2 | few | TRBV18 | - | TGTGCCAGCTCACCGGGAGGTGACTATGGCTACACCTTC | CASSPGGDYGYTF
16 | TRBJ2-2 | - | TRBV4-1 | - | TGCGCCAGCAGCCAAGATCCAGGAGGGAGAACCGGGGAGCTGTTTTTT | CASSQDPGGRTGELFF
15 | TRBJ2-1 | few | TRBV29-1 | TRBD1 | TGCAGCGTTGAGGGTGGGGGTTGGACAGGCAATGAGCAGTTCTTC | CSVEGGGWTGNEQFF
15 | TRBJ2-5 | - | TRBV6-6 | TRBD2 | TGTGCCAGCAGAACACTAGCGGGGGCCGTGGAGACCCAGTACTTC | CASRTLAGAVETQYF
15 | TRBJ2-7 | - | TRBV6-5 | TRBD2 | TGTGCCAGCAGTTACCTTATAGCGGGGGCTTACGAGCAGTACTTC | CASSYLIAGAYEQYF
11 | TRBJ2-2 | - | TRBV11-2 | - | TGTGCCAGCAGTGGAGGGGGGGAGCTGTTTTTT | CASSGGGELFF
13 | TRBJ2-7 | few | TRBV19 | TRBD1 | TGTGCCAGTAGTAGCGGGACAGGGGGCGAGCAGTACTTC | CASSSGTGGEQYF
20 | TRBJ2-1 | few | TRBV5-1 | TRBD2 | TGCGCCAGCAGCTTAAAGACTAGCGGGGGGCTACCCTCCTCCTACAATGAGCAGTTCTTC | CASSLKTSGGLPSSYNEQFF
14 | TRBJ1-2 | - | TRBV7-9 | TRBD1 | TGTGCCAGCAGCCCAAGACAGGGAGTCTATGGCTACACCTTC | CASSPRQGVYGYTF
15 | TRBJ2-7 | - | TRBV6-5 | TRBD2 | TGTGCCAGCAGTTACCCGTTGGCGGGGGGAACCGAGCAGTACTTC | CASSYPLAGGTEQYF
15 | TRBJ2-7 | few | TRBV11-2 | TRBD1 | TGTGCCAGCAGCTTAGTGGTGACAGGGGTGTACGAGCAGTACTTC | CASSLVVTGVYEQYF
14 | TRBJ2-7 | few | TRBV7-2 | - | TGTGCCAGCAGCCCCTACGGCGGGCCGGGGGAGCAGTACTTC | CASSPYGGPGEQYF
14 | TRBJ2-3 | - | TRBV5-4 | TRBD2 | TGTGCCAGCACCACCAGCGGGGGACGGGATACGCAGTATTTT | CASTTSGGRDTQYF
14 | TRBJ1-1 | - | TRBV19 | - | TGTGCCAGTAGTATAGTTGGCCGTAACACTGAAGCTTTCTTT | CASSIVGRNTEAFF
13 | TRBJ1-1 | few | TRBV7-8 | - | TGTGCCAGCAGCTTAGACAGTTTCACTGAAGCTTTCTTT | CASSLDSFTEAFF
15 | TRBJ2-1 | few | TRBV9 | - | TGTGCCAGCAGCGTTTCCGGGACTCCATACAATGAGCAGTTCTTC | CASSVSGTPYNEQFF